The 17 T cell receptor beta chains reported below all come from one sample, sequenced in a study of shared clonotypes between healthy human individuals. Positively selected for CCR7, the CD45RO-negative cells used as naive CD8 cells excluded terminally differentiated effector memory CD45RA+ cells. This table comes from immunoSEQ multiplex PCR, and its TCRdb copy is limited to in-frame clones, with some not included. The sample lists 2 million to 2.5 million clones; roughly 91% were seen once. The sequenced sample consisted of naive CD8+ T cells from PBMCs. The receptors here all came from a man between 18 and 29 years old in good health. Some clones in this sample may be carry-over from other donors' samples.

The chain has TRBV19 and TRBJ1-1, with D possibly TRBD1 on 5 matching bases. The CDR3 is 15 amino acids. Germline CDR1 LNHDA, CDR2 SQIVND (reference sequence). Trimming shortened V by 6 bases and J by 3 bases, and 17 bases separated the two germline ends. The DNA for the CDR3 is TGTGCCAGTAGCACCAGGAAGCGAGGGGACACTGAAGCTTTCTTT. Its translation is CASSTRKRGDTEAFF.

The rearrangement links TRBV6-6 to TRBJ1-1; unclear D gene. From germline, CDR1 is MNHNY and CDR2 SVGAGI (reference sequence). V was clipped by 2 bases and J by 0 bases, with 10 bases between them. There are 15 residues in the CDR3. The CDR3 is CASSYAGTMNTEAFF. The CDR3, as DNA: TGTGCCAGCAGTTACGCGGGTACCATGAACACTGAAGCTTTCTTT.

This clone was recorded once. V gene TRBV30 combines with J gene TRBJ2-5; TRBD2 matches 10 bases. The J call is uncertain, as TRBJ2-7 better fits the DNA end. This CDR3 contains 16 residues. Germline CDR1 and CDR2: GTSNPN and SVGIG (reference sequence). CDR3 in amino acids: CAWRARLAGFAYEQYF. The CDR3 DNA is TGTGCCTGGAGGGCCAGACTAGCGGGTTTCGCCTACGAGCAGTACTTC.

The chain links TRBV4-2 to TRBJ1-1, with D possibly being TRBD1 (6 bases). Trimming removed 1 base from V and 0 bases from J, with 15 bases in between. This CDR3 has 17 amino acids. Per germline, CDR1 LGHNA and CDR2 YNFKEQ. For the CDR3, the DNA is TGTGCCAGCAGCCAAGGTCTCCGGGGGCCCTTGAACACTGAAGCTTTCTTT. It is translated as CASSQGLRGPLNTEAFF.

V gene TRBV5-6 combines with J gene TRBJ2-4; the match to TRBD1 covers 9 bases. There are 15 residues in the CDR3. The germline CDR1 and CDR2 sequences are SGHDT and YYEEEE. J lost 9 bases, V lost 2 bases, and 9 bases had no gene match. CDR3 sequence: CASSFGTGKGTIQYF. The DNA of the CDR3 is TGTGCCAGCAGCTTCGGGACAGGGAAGGGGACCATTCAGTACTTC.

The chain recombines TRBV6-7 with TRBJ2-1; 7 bases are a match to TRBD1. TRBV6-7 is designated an ORF whose function remains uncertain. V gave up 2 bases and J gave up 0 bases; unmatched junction bases: 13. This CDR3 is built from 19 residues. CDR3 sequence (DNA): TGTGCCAGCAGTTACCCGAACCGTGGGACAGAGAGCTCCTACAATGAGCAGTTCTTC. Amino acid sequence: CASSYPNRGTESSYNEQFF.

The chain links TRBV5-1 to TRBJ2-1; 7 bases map to TRBD2. CDR1 is SGHRS, CDR2 YFSETQ, per germline. CDR3 size: 16 residues. V dropped 2 bases and J dropped 0; count of bases not matched to a gene: 5. The CDR3 DNA sequence: TGCGCCAGCAGCTTCTTCCCTAGCGGCTCCTACAATGAGCAGTTCTTC. Its protein product is CASSFFPSGSYNEQFF. Supplemented by reference TRBV5-1 and TRBJ2-1, the full variable domain reads KAGVTQTPRYLIKTRGQQVTLSCSPISGHRSVSWYQQTPGQGLQFLFEYFSETQRNKGNFPGRFSGRQFSNSRSEMNVSTLELGDSALYLCASSFFPSGSYNEQFFGPGTRLTVL.

The chain employs TRBV27 and TRBJ1-2, with 10 bases identical to TRBD1. In germline, CDR1 is MNHEY, CDR2 SMNVEV (reference sequence). V lost 4 bases and J lost 0; bases outside the gene matches: 8. The CDR3 is made up of 17 amino acids. The CDR3, as DNA: TGTGCCAGCAGTTCTAGACAGGGGGCGACGGCTAACTATGGCTACACCTTC. As protein: CASSSRQGATANYGYTF.

The J gene is TRBJ1-4, the V gene TRBV30, with a weak D call TRBD1 (6 bases). The CDR3 has 17 residues. The V and J ends lost 1 base and 5 bases respectively, with 20 bases between them. CDR1 and CDR2 (germline): GTSNPN, SVGIG (reference sequence). For the CDR3, the DNA is TGTGCCTGGAGTGCTTGGGGGCCCCGCGGGAGGAATGAAAAACTGTTTTTT. It codes for CAWSAWGPRGRNEKLFF.

J is TRBJ2-5 and V is TRBV25-1; the D call may be TRBD1 or TRBD2 (5 bases each). V was trimmed by 2 bases and J by 4 bases, leaving 8 bases between them. The CDR3 is made up of 13 amino acids. Per germline, CDR1 MGHDK and CDR2 SYGVNS. CDR3 protein: CASSEQGAETQYF. The CDR3 coding sequence is TGTGCCAGCAGTGAACAGGGAGCAGAGACCCAGTACTTC.

This rearrangement joins TRBV27 to TRBJ2-1; no firm D call. The germline CDR1 and CDR2 sequences are MNHEY and SMNVEV (reference sequence). The germline V and J ends were trimmed by 6 bases and 5 bases, with 20 bases remaining between them. The CDR3 has 16 amino acids. The CDR3 here is CASSPSSGEFDNEQFF. CDR3 nucleotide sequence: TGTGCCAGCAGCCCCTCCTCCGGAGAGTTCGACAATGAGCAGTTCTTC.

V and J are TRBV19 and TRBJ2-3; maybe TRBD1 (5 bases). The CDR3 extends over 15 amino acids. Germline lookup yields CDR1 LNHDA and CDR2 SQIVND (reference sequence). The germline V and J ends were trimmed by 4 bases and 4 bases, with 15 bases remaining between them. CDR3 DNA sequence: TGTGCCAGTAGTAACAGGAAAAGCGCGGCAGATACGCAGTATTTT. This encodes CASSNRKSAADTQYF.

The genes are TRBV28 and TRBJ1-1; no definite D call. CDR1 MDHEN and CDR2 SYDVKM come from the germline V gene. The V end was cut by 5 bases, the J end by 1 base, with 8 bases between. The CDR3 consists of 13 residues. This chain's CDR3 is CASSPLKNTEAFF. For the CDR3, the DNA is TGTGCCAGCAGTCCACTCAAGAACACTGAAGCTTTCTTT.

This clone was recorded only once. The rearrangement uses TRBV11-2 and TRBJ2-1; no clear D. Trimming took 3 bases from V and 9 from J, leaving 12 bases between them. The CDR3 spans 13 residues. Germline lookup yields CDR1 SGHAT and CDR2 FQNNGV. In DNA, the CDR3 is TGTGCCAGCAGCTTGATAAACTGGACTGAGCAGTTCTTC. Translated, it gives CASSLINWTEQFF.

This chain joins TRBV6-1 and TRBJ2-7; 11 positions match TRBD2. The CDR3 extends over 14 amino acids. Germline V lookup: CDR1 MNHNS, CDR2 SASEGT. V dropped 8 bases and J dropped 7; count of bases not matched to a gene: 10. CDR3: CASSDWTSGWEQYF. CDR3 nucleotide sequence: TGTGCCAGCTCAGATTGGACTAGCGGGTGGGAGCAGTACTTC.

The chain employs TRBV15 and TRBJ1-5; 8 nucleotides line up with TRBD1. Germline-derived CDR1 and CDR2 are LNHNV and YYDKDF (reference sequence). With V trimmed by 4 bases and J by 6 bases, 11 bases remained unmatched. This CDR3 is built from 16 residues. The DNA for the CDR3 is TGTGCCACCAGCACGGATATGACAGGGGTGAGTCAGCCCCAGCATTTT. It is translated as CATSTDMTGVSQPQHF. Variable domain in full (rest from reference TRBV15 and TRBJ1-5): DAMVIQNPRYQVTQFGKPVTLSCSQTLNHNVMYWYQQKSSQAPKLLFHYYDKDFNNEADTPDNFQSRRPNTSFCFLDIRSPGLGDTAMYLCATSTDMTGVSQPQHFGDGTRLSIL.

This clone has only one observation. The gene calls are TRBV6-5 and TRBJ2-7; TRBD1 is a possible D gene (6 bases). Germline V lookup: CDR1 MNHEY, CDR2 SVGAGI. This CDR3 contains 13 residues. Trimming shortened V by 6 bases and J by 3 bases, and 12 bases separated the two germline ends. The CDR3 reads CASRGARVYEQYF. CDR3 DNA: TGTGCCAGCAGGGGGGCGAGAGTCTACGAGCAGTACTTC.